What follows describes a single T cell receptor beta chain. What it binds is unknown. The V end was cut by 3 bases, the J end by 4 bases, with 19 bases between. CDR3 length: 16 residues. The germline CDR1 and CDR2 sequences are SGDLS and YYNGEE. The sample originates from a study of shared clonotypes between healthy human individuals. Study in general: The donor group consisted of two women and a few men, aged 18 to 49. Per donor, three plates held CD4 naive cells, three held CD4 memory, two held CD8 naive and one held CD8 memory. Broader study findings: Memory subsets generally showed lower estimated richness than naive subsets.

Selected positively for CCR7 and CD45RO-negative, naive CD8 cells excluded terminally differentiated effector memory CD45RA+ cells. Those who donated were healthy HIV-negative adults, with no recent acute infections or vaccinations reported. Method: immunoSEQ multiplex PCR; TCRdb's copy keeps in-frame clones and lacks some. The sample records roughly 890,000 clones, 80% to 95% being singletons. The material sequenced was naive CD8+ T cells sorted from blood. V usage is TRBV9 and J usage is TRBJ2-5, with D perhaps assigned TRBD1 or TRBD2 (5 bases each). This clonotype was obtained from a man younger than 40 in good health. The CDR3 loop reads CASSAGTIRSSETQYF. In nucleotides, the CDR3 is TGTGCCAGCAGCGCCGGGACCATACGCAGCTCAGAGACCCAGTACTTC.